The present entry profiles one T cell receptor (beta chain) with its context. This entry belongs to a study of blood T cell repertoires in COVID-19. Measured with immunoSEQ multiplex PCR; TCRdb has only the in-frame clones, and not every one. The sample holds some 290,000 clones, 85% to 90% seen once. Germline CDR1 MNHEY, CDR2 SMNVEV (reference sequence). This CDR3 is 12 amino acids long. V lost 8 bases, J lost 7 bases, and 3 bases stayed unmatched. V gene TRBV27 combines with J gene TRBJ1-2; 11 nucleotides match TRBD1. The material sequenced was peripheral blood. The TCR originated in a woman aged 40 to 49 with COVID-19, enrolled during active disease. The CDR3 loop is CASGQGASGYTF. As DNA, the CDR3 is TGTGCCAGCGGACAGGGGGCTTCTGGCTACACCTTC.